The 14 T cell receptor beta chains below come from one sample, sequenced in a study of T cell responses to AZD1222 COVID-19 vaccine. The table came from immunoSEQ multiplex PCR; TCRdb's copy has only in-frame clones and leaves some out. The data contain roughly 140,000 clones, about 90% of them singletons. This specimen consisted of peripheral blood, obtained on day 0 of AZD1222 vaccination. These receptors originate from an adult in good health.

This chain joins TRBV7-2 and TRBJ2-7; D possibly corresponds to TRBD2 (5 bases). The germline V and J ends were trimmed by 2 bases and 0 bases, with 11 bases remaining between them. CDR1 is SGHTA and CDR2 is FQGNSA in the germline V gene. The CDR3 is made up of 15 amino acids. The CDR3 DNA sequence: TGTGCCAGCAGCTTATCCGCCCTAGCCTCCTACGAGCAGTACTTC. This gives the protein CASSLSALASYEQYF. The full variable domain, its missing parts supplied by reference TRBV7-2 and TRBJ2-7, is GAGVSQSPSNKVTEKGKDVELRCDPISGHTALYWYRQSLGQGLEFLIYFQGNSAPDKSGLPSDRFSAERTGGSVSTLTIQRTQQEDSAVYLCASSLSALASYEQYFGPGTRLTVT.

The chain links TRBV7-9 to TRBJ2-3, with TRBD1 matching 8 bases. V shed 5 bases, J shed 1 base, and the junction held 5 bases outside the gene matches. Looked up from germline, CDR1 is SEHNR and CDR2 is FQNEAQ (reference sequence). This CDR3 has 15 amino acids. CDR3: CASSRGQGGTDTQYF. CDR3 sequence (DNA): TGTGCCAGCAGCCGCGGACAGGGTGGCACAGATACGCAGTATTTT.

This sequence joins TRBV19 and TRBJ1-5; D not resolved. The length of the CDR3 is 15 residues. Per the germline V gene, CDR1 is LNHDA and CDR2 is SQIVND (reference sequence). V shed 7 bases and J shed 3 bases, with 16 bases lying between them. The CDR3 reads CASKNGRGTNQPQHF. The CDR3 coding sequence is TGTGCCAGTAAGAACGGCCGAGGCACCAATCAGCCCCAGCATTTT.

The chain uses TRBV5-1 and TRBJ2-4, with D perhaps assigned TRBD1 or TRBD2 (5 bases each). The germline V gene has CDR1 SGHRS and CDR2 YFSETQ. This CDR3 spans 16 amino acids. V lost 0 bases to trimming and J lost 6 bases, with 16 bases between them. The CDR3 sequence: CASSLAAVGVGNIQYF. CDR3 bases: TGCGCCAGCAGCTTGGCTGCGGTGGGGGTGGGAAACATTCAGTACTTC. The complete variable domain, with remaining parts taken from reference TRBV5-1 and TRBJ2-4, reads KAGVTQTPRYLIKTRGQQVTLSCSPISGHRSVSWYQQTPGQGLQFLFEYFSETQRNKGNFPGRFSGRQFSNSRSEMNVSTLELGDSALYLCASSLAAVGVGNIQYFGAGTRLSVL.

This chain uses TRBV27 with TRBJ2-2; D might be TRBD1 (5 bases). With 6 bases removed from V and 8 bases from J, the gap between germline ends came to 10 bases. Germline V gene lookup returns CDR1 MNHEY and CDR2 SMNVEV (reference sequence). This CDR3 has 12 residues. The CDR3 loop reads CASRQGWGELFF. The CDR3 DNA reads TGTGCCAGCAGGCAGGGCTGGGGGGAGCTGTTTTTT.

The V and J genes are TRBV4-1 and TRBJ2-2; 8 bases are shared with TRBD1. V dropped 3 bases and J dropped 6; count of bases not matched to a gene: 12. This CDR3 is 17 amino acids long. The germline CDR1 and CDR2 sequences are MGHRA and YSYEKL. The CDR3 sequence: CASSQRPGQVFAGELFF. In DNA form, the CDR3 reads TGCGCCAGCAGCCAGCGACCGGGACAGGTATTTGCCGGGGAGCTGTTTTTT.

The chain links TRBV11-2 to TRBJ2-1; possible D gene TRBD2, 6 bases. Germline CDR1 reads SGHAT; CDR2 reads FQNNGV. V was trimmed by 2 bases and J by 7 bases, leaving 15 bases between them. The CDR3 loop spans 15 amino acids. The CDR3 nucleotides read TGTGCCAGCAGCTTACACCCGGGACTGCAGAATGAGCAGTTCTTC. Translation: CASSLHPGLQNEQFF. Filled out from reference TRBV11-2 and TRBJ2-1, the complete variable domain reads EAGVAQSPRYKIIEKRQSVAFWCNPISGHATLYWYQQILGQGPKLLIQFQNNGVVDDSQLPKDRFSAERLKGVDSTLKIQPAKLEDSAVYLCASSLHPGLQNEQFFGPGTRLTVL.

In the case of this clone: Germline and junction disagree at one end, which may indicate a read error. The chain is built from TRBV6-2 or TRBV6-3 and TRBJ2-7, with 10 nucleotides matching TRBD2. Germline CDR1 MNHEY, CDR2 SVGEGT. This CDR3 has 18 residues. The CDR3 coding sequence is TGTGCCAGCGGCCGGGGACTAGCGTTAGCGTACCCGAAATCTACGAGCAACTTC. Translated, it gives CASGRGLALAYPKSTSNF.

This sequence joins TRBV2 and TRBJ2-3; 8 bases match TRBD1. V was pared by 5 bases and J by 4 bases, with 5 bases of the junction left unmatched. Germline CDR1 and CDR2: SNHLY and FYNNEI. CDR3 size: 14 residues. CDR3 nucleotide sequence: TGTGCCAGCAGTACTCGACAGGGGTCAGATACGCAGTATTTT. Translation: CASSTRQGSDTQYF.

The V call is TRBV7-6, the J call TRBJ2-5; 11 nucleotides agree with TRBD2. The CDR3 spans 14 residues. The trim removed 5 bases at V and 5 bases at J, leaving 4 bases unmatched. From germline, CDR1 is SGHVS and CDR2 FNYEAQ. This CDR3 reads CASSLGLAAETQYF. The CDR3 nucleotides are TGTGCCAGCAGCCTGGGACTAGCGGCCGAGACCCAGTACTTC.

The V call is TRBV27, the J call TRBJ2-1, with 15 bases identical to TRBD2. Germline lookup yields CDR1 MNHEY and CDR2 SMNVEV (reference sequence). Trimming cost V 4 bases and J 9 bases; bases outside gene matches: 10. This CDR3 region has 17 residues. The CDR3 is CASSSWTSGRVGSEQFF. In DNA, the CDR3 is TGTGCCAGCAGTTCATGGACTAGCGGGAGGGTTGGCAGTGAGCAGTTCTTC.

The chain combines TRBV24-1 with TRBJ2-2, with D maybe TRBD2 (5 bases). V lost 9 bases and J 1 base, leaving 14 bases between the germline ends. CDR3 size: 15 residues. CDR1 and CDR2 from the germline V gene are KGHDR and SFDVKD. The CDR3 protein is CATRGRAGNTGELFF. CDR3 DNA: TGTGCCACCCGAGGGCGGGCAGGGAACACCGGGGAGCTGTTTTTT.

Comment on this clone: A junction end diverges from the germline sequence, so it may reflect a read error. The J gene is TRBJ2-1, the V gene TRBV12-3 or TRBV12-4; no firm D call. The CDR3 runs 13 residues. The CDR3 DNA is TGTGCCAGCAGTTTAAGTACCTACGATGAGCAGTTCTTC. Encoded protein: CASSLSTYDEQFF.

The chain combines TRBV11-2 with TRBJ2-1, with 9 bases aligning to TRBD2. With V trimmed by 1 base and J by 5 bases, 3 bases remained unmatched. The CDR3 is made up of 15 amino acids. Germline V lookup: CDR1 SGHAT, CDR2 FQNNGV. DNA for the CDR3: TGTGCCAGCAGCTTAGCTAGCGGGATTGACAATGAGCAGTTCTTC. Translating it yields CASSLASGIDNEQFF. Complete variable domain (other parts from reference TRBV11-2 and TRBJ2-1): EAGVAQSPRYKIIEKRQSVAFWCNPISGHATLYWYQQILGQGPKLLIQFQNNGVVDDSQLPKDRFSAERLKGVDSTLKIQPAKLEDSAVYLCASSLASGIDNEQFFGPGTRLTVL.